The 20 T cell receptor beta chains below were found in one sample sequenced in a study of CXCR3-negative and CXCR3-positive naive CD8 T cells (dated by TCRdb to the late 2010s). What the study reported, not specific to this receptor: TRB CDR3s from CXCR3-positive naive cells showed higher hydrophobicity (lower Kidera factor 4), lower energy, and higher strength and volume indices than CXCR3-negative naive cells.

For sequencing, a NextSeq 550 was employed. The Human TCR Profiling Kit (MiLaboratory) was used to make UMI-labeled 5' RACE TRB cDNA libraries. After TCRdb reprocessed the reads, each CDR3 protein sequence was kept as one row, without DNA. The table kept for this sample lists some 110,000 distinct CDR3 sequences. The top ten clones comprise over 0.35% of the sample. What these receptors recognize is not known. Sequences were obtained from naive CXCR3+ CD8+ T cells from blood. In the paper's terms, the cell subset or site label means: CD45RO-CCR7+CD27+CD95- naive CD8+ T cells expressing CXCR3 (TNR3+). Receptor source: a human donor in good health. Some clones in this sample may be carry-over from other donors' samples.

The gene calls are TRBV7-9 and TRBJ1-5; without DNA, the TCRdb call of TRBD1 cannot be checked. The CDR3 is made up of 15 amino acids. In germline, CDR1 is SEHNR, CDR2 FQNEAQ (reference sequence). This CDR3 reads CASSASGTGLQPQHF.

This clonotype shows up as medium-sized by frequency. This chain joins TRBV29-1 and TRBJ2-1; no DNA is available, so the TRBD2 call from TCRdb remains unchecked. This CDR3 region has 13 residues. From germline, CDR1 is SQVTM and CDR2 ANQGSEA. The CDR3 is CSGTSGHYNEQFF.

J is TRBJ2-7 and V is TRBV19; TCRdb gives TRBD2 as the D gene, but with no DNA this cannot be confirmed. Germline assignment: CDR1 LNHDA and CDR2 SQIVND (reference sequence). The CDR3 has 15 residues. This CDR3 is CASSPTSGEESEQYF. The variable domain in full, with the rest retrieved from reference TRBV19 and TRBJ2-7, is DGGITQSPKYLFRKEGQNVTLSCEQNLNHDAMYWYRQDPGQGLRLIYYSQIVNDFQKGDIAEGYSVSREKKESFPLTVTSAQKNPTAFYLCASSPTSGEESEQYFGPGTRLTVT.

CDR3 residues: CASSEHPDRDQETQYF. J is TRBJ2-5 and V is TRBV2; TCRdb outputs TRBD1, but without DNA this stays unchecked. This CDR3 is 16 amino acids long. Germline V gene sequence: CDR1 SNHLY, CDR2 FYNNEI.

The chain joins TRBV29-1 to TRBJ2-2; TCRdb indicates TRBD1, and absent DNA this call remains unverified. The CDR3 is 13 residues long. In germline, CDR1 is SQVTM, CDR2 ANQGSEA. CDR3 sequence: CSVEPRRTGELFF.

The gene calls are TRBV29-1 and TRBJ1-2. The germline V gene encodes CDR1 SQVTM and CDR2 ANQGSEA. The length of the CDR3 is 13 residues. CDR3 sequence reads: CSVEQGGMYGYTF.

V and J are TRBV7-9 and TRBJ2-7; checking the TCRdb D call of TRBD2 is not possible without DNA. CDR1 is SEHNR, CDR2 FQNEAQ, per germline (reference sequence). The CDR3 is made up of 12 amino acids. CDR3 amino acids: CASSSSAYEQYF.

The chain uses TRBV6-5 and TRBJ2-5; the D call from TCRdb, TRBD1, cannot be confirmed without DNA. The length of the CDR3 is 18 residues. Germline CDR1 is MNHEY and CDR2 is SVGAGI. CDR3 protein: CASSYPAPGGGDQETQYF.

This CDR3 is CATSEDPNTGELFF. The J gene is TRBJ2-2, the V gene TRBV10-3. Germline CDR1 ENHRY, CDR2 SYGVKD. CDR3 size: 14 residues.

The chain combines TRBV29-1 with TRBJ2-2; TCRdb's D gene call, TRBD1, goes unchecked for lack of DNA. The germline V gene has CDR1 SQVTM and CDR2 ANQGSEA. CDR3 length: 12 amino acids. Here the CDR3 reads CSVEDGGGELFF.

The rearrangement uses TRBV5-4 and TRBJ2-5; with no DNA, the TCRdb D assignment of TRBD1 cannot be verified. Germline V gene lookup returns CDR1 SGHNT and CDR2 YYREEE (reference sequence). The CDR3 length is 13 residues. Here the CDR3 reads CASRDGTEETQYF.

This chain uses TRBV2 with TRBJ2-7; TCRdb picks TRBD1, but there is no DNA to check that call. Germline assignment: CDR1 SNHLY and CDR2 FYNNEI. This CDR3 contains 15 residues. CDR3 protein: CASRPGTGEFYEQYF.

This chain uses TRBV28 with TRBJ2-1; the D gene TCRdb calls, TRBD1, cannot be checked with no DNA. Germline V gives CDR1 MDHEN, CDR2 SYDVKM. CDR3 length: 14 residues. The CDR3 loop reads CASSFVGSGPGQFF.

The chain carries TRBV7-9 and TRBJ1-2; TCRdb reports TRBD1, a call that lacks DNA to check it against. The CDR3 spans 16 residues. Germline assignment: CDR1 SEHNR and CDR2 FQNEAQ (reference sequence). The CDR3 region is CASSGTGGAVVYGYTF.

The chain joins TRBV11-2 to TRBJ2-5. Germline values: CDR1 SGHAT, CDR2 FQNNGV. The CDR3 loop spans 13 amino acids. The CDR3: CASSLEWGETQYF.

The chain carries TRBV28 and TRBJ2-5; without DNA, the TCRdb call of TRBD1 cannot be checked. This CDR3 contains 16 residues. CDR1 is MDHEN, CDR2 SYDVKM, per germline. The CDR3 region is CASSPPGTGRQETQYF.

V usage is TRBV5-1 and J usage is TRBJ2-3; TCRdb proposes TRBD1, but this gene call is untestable without DNA. Germline V gene data show CDR1 as SGHRS and CDR2 as YFSETQ. This CDR3 is built from 16 residues. The CDR3 loop is CASSLGSGGVTDTQYF.

The rearrangement links TRBV29-1 to TRBJ1-1. The length of the CDR3 is 12 residues. Looked up from germline, CDR1 is SQVTM and CDR2 is ANQGSEA. The CDR3 region is CSVEAPQTEAFF.

The rearrangement links TRBV7-8 to TRBJ1-1. This CDR3 has 19 residues. Germline loops: CDR1 SGHVS, CDR2 FQNEAQ. CDR3 protein: CASSSNRGGGIRENTEAFF.

J is TRBJ1-1 and V is TRBV4-1. The CDR3 consists of 16 residues. CDR1 and CDR2 from the germline V gene are MGHRA and YSYEKL. This CDR3 is CASSQDPAGPSKEAFF.